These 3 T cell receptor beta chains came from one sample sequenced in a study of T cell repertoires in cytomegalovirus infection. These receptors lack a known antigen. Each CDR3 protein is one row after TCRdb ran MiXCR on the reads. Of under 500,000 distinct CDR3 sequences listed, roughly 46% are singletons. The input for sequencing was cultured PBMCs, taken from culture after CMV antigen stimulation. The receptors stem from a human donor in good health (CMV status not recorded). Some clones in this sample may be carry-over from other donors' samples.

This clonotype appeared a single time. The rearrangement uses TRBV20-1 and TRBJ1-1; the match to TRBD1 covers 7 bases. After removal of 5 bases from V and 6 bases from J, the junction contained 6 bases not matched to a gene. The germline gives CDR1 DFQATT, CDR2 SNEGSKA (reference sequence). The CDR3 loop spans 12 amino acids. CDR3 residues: CSAQGQAAEAFF. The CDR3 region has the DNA TGCAGTGCTCAAGGACAGGCGGCTGAAGCTTTCTTT.

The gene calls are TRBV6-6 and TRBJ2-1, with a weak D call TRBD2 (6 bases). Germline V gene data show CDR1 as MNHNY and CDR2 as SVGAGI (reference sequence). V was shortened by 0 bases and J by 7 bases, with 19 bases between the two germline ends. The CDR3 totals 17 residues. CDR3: CASSYSPWRGSSNEQFF. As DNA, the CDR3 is TGTGCCAGCAGTTACTCCCCATGGCGGGGAAGCTCTAATGAGCAGTTCTTC.

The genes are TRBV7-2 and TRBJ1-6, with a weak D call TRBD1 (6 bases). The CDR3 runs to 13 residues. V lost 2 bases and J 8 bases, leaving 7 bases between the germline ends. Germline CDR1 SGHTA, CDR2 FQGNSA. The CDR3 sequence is CASSLNRDSPLHF. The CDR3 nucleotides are TGTGCCAGCAGCTTAAACAGGGATTCACCCCTCCACTTT.